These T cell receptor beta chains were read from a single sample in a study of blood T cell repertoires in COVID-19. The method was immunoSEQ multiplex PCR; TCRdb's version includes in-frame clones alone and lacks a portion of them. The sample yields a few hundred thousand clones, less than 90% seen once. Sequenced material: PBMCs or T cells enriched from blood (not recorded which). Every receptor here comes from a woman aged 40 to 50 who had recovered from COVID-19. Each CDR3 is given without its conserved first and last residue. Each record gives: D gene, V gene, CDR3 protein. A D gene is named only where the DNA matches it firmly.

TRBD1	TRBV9	ASSVTGEDTQY
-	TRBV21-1	ASSTEKNETQY
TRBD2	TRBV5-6	ASSLEIAGGETQY
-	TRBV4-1	ASSQARGAHEQY
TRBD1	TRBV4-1	ASSQGDSSYEQY
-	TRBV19	ASSINGYNEQF
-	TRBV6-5	ALKRGAFGYT
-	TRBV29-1	SAERGGYGYT
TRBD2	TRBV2	ASSGDVGLVRDGDIQY
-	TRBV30	AWSGDFGSSYEQY
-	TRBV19	ASSPRNSPLH
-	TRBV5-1	ASSPGGGANYGYT
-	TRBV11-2	ASSFSRPSSYNEQF
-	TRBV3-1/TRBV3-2	ASSQEPGFISPLH
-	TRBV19	ASNRYGNPMRNEQF
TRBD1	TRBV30	AWVGTGRSYNSPLH
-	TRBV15	ATSIDNSPLH
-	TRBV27	ASTSGEGYT
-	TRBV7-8	ASSYTVTSNTEAF
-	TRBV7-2	ASSLFRGGLYEQY
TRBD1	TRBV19	ASSMRGTVYNEQF
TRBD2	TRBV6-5	ASRLTREGFETQY
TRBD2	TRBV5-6	ASSRGLAGGPKNIQY
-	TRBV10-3	AISGPPQGFGYT
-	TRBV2	ASSLQVNTEAF
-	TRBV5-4	ASSLSQGHYGYT
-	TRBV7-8	ASRLISGEQY
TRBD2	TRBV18	ASSPTKGLAGPSGELF
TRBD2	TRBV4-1	ASSLLGLALNIQY
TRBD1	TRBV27	ASSLGTGIHIQY
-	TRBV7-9	ASRTGEQGEAF
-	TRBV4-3	ASSQDLDYGYT
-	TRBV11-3	ASSSTGQGNEKLF
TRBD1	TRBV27	ASSLRDSAGGYT
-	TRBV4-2	ASSQDGQTQY
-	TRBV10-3	AIRVTSSGNTIY
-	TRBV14	ASSQERELEAF
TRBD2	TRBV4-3	ASSQLAGNEQF
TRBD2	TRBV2	ASSELRGSIPEQY
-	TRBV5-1	ASSLAGTSNTEAF
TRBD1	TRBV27	ASTQMRGDRPYEQY
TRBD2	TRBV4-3	ASSQDPDTSASDTQY
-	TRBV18	ASSLDANPLGGNTEAF
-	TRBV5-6	ASSLSSNTEAF
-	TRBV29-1	SGRRGNTEAF
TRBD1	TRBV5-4	ASNWGQDDPGYT